A single sample is the source of the 21 T cell receptor beta chains below, sequenced in a study of blood T cell repertoires in COVID-19. The protocol was immunoSEQ multiplex PCR, while the TCRdb copy is restricted to in-frame clones and leaves out a portion. The sample contains about 210,000 clones, around 88% of which appear only once. What was sequenced was peripheral blood. These TCRs come from a young man with active or convalescent COVID-19.

V and J are TRBV29-1 and TRBJ2-3; D unclear. The CDR3 is made up of 10 amino acids. The germline V gene encodes CDR1 SQVTM and CDR2 ANQGSEA. Trimming removed 8 bases at V and 2 bases at J, with 5 bases between. As DNA, the CDR3 is TGCAGCACTGACACAGATACGCAGTATTTT. It encodes CSTDTDTQYF.

CDR3 amino acids: CASSRGLAGNSYEQYF. The CDR3 DNA follows: TGTGCCAGCAGCCGAGGACTAGCGGGGAACTCCTACGAGCAGTACTTC. The chain employs TRBV27 and TRBJ2-7; 12 bases line up with TRBD2. The length of the CDR3 is 16 residues. Trimming took 6 bases from V and 0 from J; bases not matched to a gene: 6. The germline V gene has CDR1 MNHEY and CDR2 SMNVEV (reference sequence).

The chain couples TRBV28 to TRBJ1-3, with D unresolved. The CDR3 covers 14 residues. The germline gives CDR1 MDHEN, CDR2 SYDVKM. Trimming took 8 bases from V and 2 from J, leaving 13 bases between them. The CDR3 loop is CASWVRGAGNTIYF. In DNA, the CDR3 is TGTGCCAGCTGGGTGCGGGGTGCTGGAAACACCATATATTTT.

This clone was counted only a few times. This sequence joins TRBV29-1 and TRBJ2-2, with 7 bases aligning to TRBD2. From germline, CDR1 is SQVTM and CDR2 ANQGSEA. This CDR3 is 14 amino acids long. The ends lost 5 bases at V and 2 bases at J; junction bases unmatched: 5. The CDR3 loop is CSVPSGINTGELFF. The CDR3 DNA reads as TGCAGCGTTCCCAGCGGGATAAACACCGGGGAGCTGTTTTTT.

This chain connects TRBV4-2 to TRBJ2-1; D is ambiguous. Trimming shortened V by 0 bases and J by 6 bases, and 12 bases separated the two germline ends. Germline V lookup: CDR1 LGHNA, CDR2 YNFKEQ. The CDR3 has 15 residues. This CDR3 reads CASSQDPTSGNEQFF. CDR3 nucleotides: TGTGCCAGCAGCCAAGACCCCACATCGGGCAATGAGCAGTTCTTC.

The J gene is TRBJ2-1, the V gene TRBV9, with TRBD2 matching 10 bases. Germline V gene lookup returns CDR1 SGDLS and CDR2 YYNGEE. This CDR3 region has 15 residues. V lost 4 bases to trimming and J lost 5 bases; unmatched junction nucleotides: 6. CDR3 amino acids: CASSSSGSRHNEQFF. The CDR3, as DNA: TGTGCCAGCAGCTCTAGCGGGAGTAGGCACAATGAGCAGTTCTTC.

The rearrangement joins TRBV11-2 to TRBJ1-3; no definite D call. Between the trimmed V and J ends, which lost 1 base and 1 base, there was a span of 20 bases. This CDR3 is built from 19 residues. CDR1 and CDR2 (germline): SGHAT, FQNNGV. The DNA for the CDR3 is TGTGCCAGCAGCTTAGTGGTTTTCGCTGGCGGGGAGTCTGGAAACACCATATATTTT. It codes for CASSLVVFAGGESGNTIYF.

The chain joins TRBV5-1 to TRBJ2-3; no firm D call. This CDR3 spans 16 amino acids. Looked up from germline, CDR1 is SGHRS and CDR2 is YFSETQ. Trimming stripped 0 bases from V and 0 bases from J, with 11 bases between. CDR3 sequence reads: CASSLVVSASTDTQYF. As DNA, the CDR3 is TGCGCCAGCAGCTTGGTAGTATCCGCTAGCACAGATACGCAGTATTTT.

The chain couples TRBV5-5 to TRBJ2-1; 12 positions agree with TRBD2. V lost 2 bases to trimming and J lost 6 bases; unmatched junction nucleotides: 9. The CDR3 is made up of 17 amino acids. Germline CDR1 is SGHKS and CDR2 is YYEKEE (reference sequence). The CDR3 spells CASSFNPTSGRLNEQFF. Written as DNA, the CDR3 is TGTGCCAGCAGCTTCAACCCAACTAGCGGGAGGCTCAATGAGCAGTTCTTC.

In DNA, the CDR3 is TGTGCTAGTGGTTTGGTACTCCCGGACAGATATACGCAGTATTTT. The encoded protein is CASGLVLPDRYTQYF. The J gene is TRBJ2-3, the V gene TRBV12-5; perhaps TRBD1 as D (6 bases). The V gene's germline CDR1 is LGHNT and CDR2 FRNRAP. The CDR3 has 15 residues. V dropped 0 bases and J dropped 7 bases, with 14 bases sitting between them.

V and J are TRBV30 and TRBJ2-7, with D maybe TRBD1 (6 bases). Germline CDR1 GTSNPN, CDR2 SVGIG (reference sequence). Trimming removed 5 bases at V and 7 bases at J, with 12 bases between. The CDR3 covers 11 residues. Written as DNA, the CDR3 is TGTGCCTGGGGAGGTAGGGGGGAGCAGTACTTC. Translation gives CAWGGRGEQYF.

The J gene is TRBJ1-1, the V gene TRBV5-4, with 7 bases identical to TRBD1. This CDR3 has 15 amino acids. Germline CDR1 and CDR2: SGHNT and YYREEE (reference sequence). The V and J ends lost 2 bases and 6 bases, in that order; junction bases with no gene match: 10. The CDR3 DNA is TGTGCCAGCAGCTTAAGACGGGACAGCAACGCTGAAGCTTTCTTT. Amino acid sequence: CASSLRRDSNAEAFF. Using reference TRBV5-4 and TRBJ1-1 for the parts outside the CDR3, the full variable domain is ETGVTQSPTHLIKTRGQQVTLRCSSQSGHNTVSWYQQALGQGPQFIFQYYREEENGRGNFPPRFSGLQFPNYSSELNVNALELDDSALYLCASSLRRDSNAEAFFGQGTRLTVV.

J is TRBJ2-1 and V is TRBV9; 10 bases fit TRBD1. The CDR3 is 15 amino acids. Germline trimming cut 3 bases from V and 5 bases from J; bases unmatched to any gene: 5. Germline lookup yields CDR1 SGDLS and CDR2 YYNGEE. CDR3 loop: CASSAWTGGDNEQFF. The CDR3 bases are TGTGCCAGCAGCGCCTGGACAGGGGGGGACAATGAGCAGTTCTTC.

This clone was counted once. The chain employs TRBV7-9 and TRBJ2-5, with a weak D call TRBD2 (5 bases). V was clipped by 1 base and J by 9 bases, with 12 bases between them. The CDR3 extends over 13 amino acids. CDR1 SEHNR and CDR2 FQNEAQ come from the germline V gene (reference sequence). CDR3 amino acids: CASSLELVHPQYF. For the CDR3, the DNA is TGTGCCAGCAGCTTAGAACTAGTCCACCCCCAGTACTTC.

This clone came up a few times. CDR3 region: CASSLLAGDYNEQFF. CDR3 bases: TGTGCCAGCAGCCTCCTAGCGGGAGACTACAATGAGCAGTTCTTC. This sequence joins TRBV3-1 (or the pseudogene TRBV3-2) and TRBJ2-1; 10 bases map to TRBD2. Germline lookup yields CDR1 LGHDT and CDR2 YNNKEL (reference sequence). The CDR3 totals 15 residues. The J segment lost 3 bases and the V segment lost 4 bases, leaving 3 bases of the junction unmatched.

V usage is TRBV10-3 and J usage is TRBJ1-3; 8 bases are a match to TRBD1. The V segment lost 6 bases and the J segment 0 bases; nucleotides outside the gene matches: 7. Germline V gene data show CDR1 as ENHRY and CDR2 as SYGVKD. The CDR3 extends over 16 amino acids. Written as DNA, the CDR3 is TGTGCCATCAGCCGGACAGGGCCAGACTCTGGAAACACCATATATTTT. It encodes CAISRTGPDSGNTIYF.

The chain uses TRBV7-9 and TRBJ1-1; D is undetermined. V gave up 4 bases and J gave up 4 bases, with 13 bases separating them. The germline V gene has CDR1 SEHNR and CDR2 FQNEAQ (reference sequence). This CDR3 spans 14 amino acids. Written as DNA, the CDR3 is TGTGCCAGCAGCTGGGCGGGAACGGGCACTGAAGCTTTCTTT. Translated: CASSWAGTGTEAFF.

The chain carries TRBV5-1 and TRBJ1-1; 9 positions agree with TRBD1. V shed 5 bases, J shed 4 bases, and the junction held 6 bases outside the gene matches. This CDR3 spans 14 amino acids. The germline V gene encodes CDR1 SGHRS and CDR2 YFSETQ. CDR3 sequence (DNA): TGCGCCAGCAGGTCTGGGACAGGGACCACTGAAGCTTTCTTT. It encodes CASRSGTGTTEAFF.

The chain combines TRBV5-1 with TRBJ1-6; D ambiguous. The germline V gene has CDR1 SGHRS and CDR2 YFSETQ. With 2 bases removed from V and 9 bases from J, the gap between germline ends came to 15 bases. This CDR3 region has 15 residues. In DNA, the CDR3 is TGCGCCAGCAGCTTCGGGTCCTCTATGGGTTCACCCCTCCACTTT. Translating it yields CASSFGSSMGSPLHF.

The chain is built from TRBV25-1 and TRBJ1-3; TRBD1 aligns across 7 bases. V lost 5 bases, J lost 0 bases, and 4 bases stayed unmatched. CDR3 size: 15 residues. The germline gives CDR1 MGHDK, CDR2 SYGVNS. The CDR3 DNA reads as TGTGCCAGCAGTATAGGGGACAGCTCTGGAAACACCATATATTTT. Translated: CASSIGDSSGNTIYF. Looking up the rest from reference TRBV25-1 and TRBJ1-3 gives the full variable domain: EADIYQTPRYLVIGTGKKITLECSQTMGHDKMYWYQQDPGMELHLIHYSYGVNSTEKGDLSSESTVSRIRTEHFPLTLESARPSHTSQYLCASSIGDSSGNTIYFGEGSWLTVV.

The CDR3 protein is CASSGAGDSNTEAFF. For the CDR3, the DNA is TGTGCCAGCAGTGGAGCCGGGGACTCGAACACTGAAGCTTTCTTT. The chain joins TRBV25-1 to TRBJ1-1, with D possibly TRBD1 on 5 matching bases. V was shortened by 4 bases and J by 1 base, with 13 bases between the two germline ends. CDR1 MGHDK and CDR2 SYGVNS come from the germline V gene. The length of the CDR3 is 15 residues.